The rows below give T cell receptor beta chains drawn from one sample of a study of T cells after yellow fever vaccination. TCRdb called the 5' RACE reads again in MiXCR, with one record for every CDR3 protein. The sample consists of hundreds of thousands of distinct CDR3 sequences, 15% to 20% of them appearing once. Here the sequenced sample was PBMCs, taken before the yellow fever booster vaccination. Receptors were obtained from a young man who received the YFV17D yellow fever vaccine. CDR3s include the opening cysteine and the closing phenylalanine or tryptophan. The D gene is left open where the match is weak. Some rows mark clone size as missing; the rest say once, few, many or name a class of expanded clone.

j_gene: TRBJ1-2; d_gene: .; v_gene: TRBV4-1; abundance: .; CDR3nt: TGCGCCAGCAGCCAAGATCCGGTACTCAGCTATGGCTACACCTTC; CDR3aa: CASSQDPVLSYGYTF
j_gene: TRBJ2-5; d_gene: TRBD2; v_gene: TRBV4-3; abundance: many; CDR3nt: TGCGCCAGCAGCCAAGATTTAGCGGGCAAAGAGACCCAGTACTTC; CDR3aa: CASSQDLAGKETQYF
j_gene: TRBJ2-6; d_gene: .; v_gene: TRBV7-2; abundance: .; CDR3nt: TGTGCCAGCAGAAACCCACCCCAAGCCCTCTCTGGGGCCAACGTCCTGACTTTC; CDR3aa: CASRNPPQALSGANVLTF
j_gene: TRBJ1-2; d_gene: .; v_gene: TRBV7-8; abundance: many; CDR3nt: TGTGCCAGCAGCTTGGCGGTTAACTATGGCTACACCTTC; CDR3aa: CASSLAVNYGYTF
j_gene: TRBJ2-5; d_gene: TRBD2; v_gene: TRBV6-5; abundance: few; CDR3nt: TGTGCCAGCAGTTTCGGGGGTCTAGCGGGTGAGACCCAGTACTTC; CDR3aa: CASSFGGLAGETQYF
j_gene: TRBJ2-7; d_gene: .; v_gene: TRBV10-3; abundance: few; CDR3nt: TGTGCCATCAGTGGTAACAGGGTGTACTACGAGCAGTACTTC; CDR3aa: CAISGNRVYYEQYF
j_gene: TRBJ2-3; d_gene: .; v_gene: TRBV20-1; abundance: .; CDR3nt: TGCAGTGCTAGACCCCCTTTGGCTCCCACTAGCACAGATACGCAGTATTTT; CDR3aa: CSARPPLAPTSTDTQYF
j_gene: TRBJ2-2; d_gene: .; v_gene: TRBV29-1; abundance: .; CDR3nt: TGCAGCGTTGGTATGAGCCGGGACACGAACACCGGGGAGCTGTTTTTT; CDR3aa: CSVGMSRDTNTGELFF
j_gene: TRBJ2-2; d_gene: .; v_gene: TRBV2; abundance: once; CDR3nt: TGTGCCAGCAGACAGGGGAGGGAAACCGGGGAGCTGTTTTTT; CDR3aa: CASRQGRETGELFF
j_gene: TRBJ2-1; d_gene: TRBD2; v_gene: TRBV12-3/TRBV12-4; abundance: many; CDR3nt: TGTGCCAGCACCCCGACTAGCGGGAATGAGCAGTTCTTC; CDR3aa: CASTPTSGNEQFF
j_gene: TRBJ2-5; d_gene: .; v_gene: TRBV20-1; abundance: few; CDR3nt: TGCAGTGCTAGAGATCGAGGGGGGACGGGGACCCAGTACTTC; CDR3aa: CSARDRGGTGTQYF
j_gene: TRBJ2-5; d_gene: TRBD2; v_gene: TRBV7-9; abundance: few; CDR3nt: TGTGCCAGCGATCGCGGGGGGGCCTCGGAGACCCAGTACTTC; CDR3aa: CASDRGGASETQYF
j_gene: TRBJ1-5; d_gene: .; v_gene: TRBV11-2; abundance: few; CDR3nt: TGTGCCAGCAGCATAGCGCCCTATCAGCCCCAGCATTTT; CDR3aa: CASSIAPYQPQHF
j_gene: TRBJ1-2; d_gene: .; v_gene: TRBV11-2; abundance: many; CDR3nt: TGTGCCAGCAGCATCCCCGGGGCCCCCTATGGCTACACCTTC; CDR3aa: CASSIPGAPYGYTF
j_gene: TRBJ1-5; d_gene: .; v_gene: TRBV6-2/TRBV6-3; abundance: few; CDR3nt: TGTGCCAGCAGTTACTCGAGGCAGAGTAACAATCAGCCCCAGCATTTT; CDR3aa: CASSYSRQSNNQPQHF
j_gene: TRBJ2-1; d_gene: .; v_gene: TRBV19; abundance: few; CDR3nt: TGTGCCAACAAACGTATTTGCTCCTACAATGAGCAGTTCTTC; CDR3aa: CANKRICSYNEQFF
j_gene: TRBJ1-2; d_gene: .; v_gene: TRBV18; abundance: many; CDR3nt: TGTGCCAGCTCACCAACTAGAGGACAGCTCTATGGCTACACCTTC; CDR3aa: CASSPTRGQLYGYTF
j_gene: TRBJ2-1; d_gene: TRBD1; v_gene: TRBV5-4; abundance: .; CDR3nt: TGTGCCAGCAGCTTGCTTACAGGGGCGGGCAATGAGCAGTTCTTC; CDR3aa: CASSLLTGAGNEQFF
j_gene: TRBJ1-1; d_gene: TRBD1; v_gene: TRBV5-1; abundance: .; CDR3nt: TGCGCCAGCAGCGGCGGGACAGGGTGGACACGCACTGAAGCTTTCTTT; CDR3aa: CASSGGTGWTRTEAFF
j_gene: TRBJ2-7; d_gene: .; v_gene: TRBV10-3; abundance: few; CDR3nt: TGTGCCATCAGTGAGTCCCAGGGGTCCCACGAGCAGTACTTC; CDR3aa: CAISESQGSHEQYF
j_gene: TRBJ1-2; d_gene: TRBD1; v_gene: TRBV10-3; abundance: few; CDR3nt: TGTGCCATCAGTGAAGAAGGGGGCTTCTATGGCTACACCTTC; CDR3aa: CAISEEGGFYGYTF
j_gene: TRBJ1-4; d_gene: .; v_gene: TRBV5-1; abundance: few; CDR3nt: TGCGCCAGCAGCGAAAGTGGGACCGGACAAGAAAAACTGTTTTTT; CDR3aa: CASSESGTGQEKLFF
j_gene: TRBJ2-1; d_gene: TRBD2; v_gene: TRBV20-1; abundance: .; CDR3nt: TGCAGTGCTGGTAGCGGGGGGGAGTTCTTC; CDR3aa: CSAGSGGEFF
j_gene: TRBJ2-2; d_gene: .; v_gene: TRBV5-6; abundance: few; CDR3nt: TGTGCCAGCAGGAGACAGCCCGGGGAGCTGTTTTTT; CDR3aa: CASRRQPGELFF
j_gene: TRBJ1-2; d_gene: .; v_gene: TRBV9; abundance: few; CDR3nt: TGTGCCAGCAGCGTATCCCTGGAGACCTATGGCTACACCTTC; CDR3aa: CASSVSLETYGYTF
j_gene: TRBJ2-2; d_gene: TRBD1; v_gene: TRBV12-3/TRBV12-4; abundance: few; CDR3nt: TGTGCCAGCAGTTTAGAGGGGGCCAGCGGGGAGCTGTTTTTT; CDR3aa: CASSLEGASGELFF
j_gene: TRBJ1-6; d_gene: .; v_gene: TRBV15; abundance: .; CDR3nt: TGTGCCACCAGCAGAGATCCCGGGAAGAGGTCACCCCTCCACTTT; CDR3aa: CATSRDPGKRSPLHF
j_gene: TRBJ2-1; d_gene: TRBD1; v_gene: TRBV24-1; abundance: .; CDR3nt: TGTGCCACCAGTGATTTTGGTGGACAGGGGTACAATGAGCAGTTCTTC; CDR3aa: CATSDFGGQGYNEQFF
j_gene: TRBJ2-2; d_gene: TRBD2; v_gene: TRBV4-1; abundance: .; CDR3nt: TGCGCCAGCAGCCACCGTAGCGGGCGGGTAAGGGGCACCGGGGAGCTGTTTTTT; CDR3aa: CASSHRSGRVRGTGELFF
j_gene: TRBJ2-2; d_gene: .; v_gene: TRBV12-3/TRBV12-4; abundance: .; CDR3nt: TGTGCCAGCAGCCCCCCCGGGGGCTCGAACGGGGAGCTGTTTTTT; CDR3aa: CASSPPGGSNGELFF
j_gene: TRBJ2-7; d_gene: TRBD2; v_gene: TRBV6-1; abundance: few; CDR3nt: TGTGCCAGCAGTGATTTTGCGGGGGGGGTCGAGCAGTACTTC; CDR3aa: CASSDFAGGVEQYF
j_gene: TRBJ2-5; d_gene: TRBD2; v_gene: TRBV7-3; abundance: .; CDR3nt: TGTGCCAGCAGCTTTATAGCGGGGGAAGAGACCCAGTACTTC; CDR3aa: CASSFIAGEETQYF